This T cell receptor beta chain was captured in a study of blood T cells in healthy people across ages. Findings and limits, study-wide: Higher diversity and more naive CD4+ cells were features of long-lived donors, compared to aged donors.

This clonotype has just a few counts. Its antigen is unknown. Healthy Caucasians from Russia aged roughly 6 to 90 served as donors. PBMCs numbering at least 6.5 million were isolated per sample. The CDR3 spans 16 residues. Trimming removed 6 bases from V and 4 bases from J, with 18 bases in between. Using a J-beta primer mix together with a sample-barcoded 5' primer, a second PCR was run for roughly 7 to 11 cycles. One entry per CDR3 protein results from TCRdb running MiXCR on the 5' RACE reads. The top ten hold 10% to 12% of the sample, which has 1.5 million to 2 million distinct CDR3 sequences, around 35% seen once.

Sequencing input: blood. The receptor was derived from a young woman in good health. The rearrangement links TRBV12-3 or TRBV12-4 to TRBJ2-2, with D possibly TRBD2 on 6 matching bases. In DNA, the CDR3 is TGTGCCAGCAGATACCCCGGGGGAGGTGGCACCGGGGAGCTGTTTTTT. This gives the protein CASRYPGGGGTGELFF.